The present T cell receptor beta chain was sequenced within a study of shared clonotypes between healthy human individuals. Germline V lookup: CDR1 MNHNS, CDR2 SASEGT. With 6 bases removed from V and 3 bases from J, the gap between germline ends came to 12 bases. The CDR3 length is 13 residues. TCRdb's table, derived via immunoSEQ multiplex PCR, lists solely in-frame clones and lacks some. Counted here are about 2.3 million clones, more than 80% occurring once; the ten biggest clones make up 0.35% to 0.5%. The sequencing input was naive CD4+ T cells from PBMCs. Subset described: CD45RA+ positively selected. The V call is TRBV6-1, the J call TRBJ2-7, with no clear D. This TCR derives from a man aged 18 to 29 in good health. Some clones in this sample may be carry-over from other donors' samples. The chain's CDR3 is CASSQAGFYEQYF. CDR3 in DNA: TGTGCCAGCAGCCAGGCAGGCTTCTACGAGCAGTACTTC.